This T cell receptor (beta chain) was recorded in a study of CD8+ T cells in alopecia areata. The sample's treatment: oral pan-JAK inhibitor, 5-10 mg twice daily. Extracted from the samples, RNA was reverse transcribed into cDNA to serve as the sequencing template. Libraries were prepared by immunoSEQ multiplex PCR; TCRdb keeps only in-frame clonotypes and omits some of them. The sample gives more than 95,000 clones, approximately 90% of which show up once; 11% is in the top ten. The CDR3 length is 16 residues. Looked up from germline, CDR1 is SGHVS and CDR2 is FNYEAQ. V shed 2 bases and J shed 5 bases, with 18 bases lying between them. Regarding this clone: Its cognate antigen is unknown.

General study results and limits: Within the top 100, expanded CD8+ clones significantly decreased with tofacitinib, as did scalp clonality.

The chain couples TRBV7-6 to TRBJ2-5; D is possibly TRBD1 (6 bases). The TCR was taken from a human donor with alopecia areata. The sequencing used CD8+ T cells sorted from blood, collected around week 31, from a patient treated with tofacitinib. The CDR3 bases are TGTGCCAGCAGCTTAAAGTCAGGGGATCCCCGGGAGACCCAGTACTTC. Amino acids: CASSLKSGDPRETQYF.